A single sample gave rise to the 10 T cell receptor beta chains below, sequenced in a study of CD8 T cells in ankylosing spondylitis (dated by TCRdb to the late 2010s). The antigens these receptors bind are not known. Libraries were built with 5' RACE. Sequencing was performed on an Illumina HiSeq 2500. The raw public reads went through TCRdb reprocessing: fastp at Q25, MiXCR clone calling, in-frame beta chains kept. Entries are consolidated by CDR3 protein sequence, retaining the most common genes and DNA. This sample lists about 460,000 distinct CDR3 sequences; 5.3% were detected once. In total, the top ten clones hold under 4.5% of the sample. On the study overall, not on this receptor specifically: A TCR beta motif made up of fewer than 10 highly homologous amino acid variants appeared to be characteristic of blood from ankylosing spondylitis patients.

Sequencing input: blood, either unsorted or a sorted T cell fraction (not recorded which). The receptors derive from a male donor with ankylosing spondylitis.

This clonotype was seen repeatedly, ten times or more. The chain links TRBV5-1 to TRBJ2-1, with a weak D call TRBD2 (6 bases). Germline V gene sequence: CDR1 SGHRS, CDR2 YFSETQ. Trimming removed 0 bases from V and 2 bases from J, with 9 bases in between. The CDR3 sequence is 15 residues long. The CDR3 region has the DNA TGCGCCAGCAGCTTGGCCGCGGGAACCTACAATGAGCAGTTCTTC. Translation: CASSLAAGTYNEQFF. Using reference TRBV5-1 and TRBJ2-1 for the parts outside the CDR3, the full variable domain is KAGVTQTPRYLIKTRGQQVTLSCSPISGHRSVSWYQQTPGQGLQFLFEYFSETQRNKGNFPGRFSGRQFSNSRSEMNVSTLELGDSALYLCASSLAAGTYNEQFFGPGTRLTVL.

This clonotype was seen ten or more times. This CDR3 reads CASSQDIASGRSTDTQYF. CDR3 bases: TGTGCCAGCAGCCAAGATATCGCTAGCGGGAGGAGCACAGATACGCAGTATTTT. The chain is built from TRBV4-2 and TRBJ2-3; TRBD2 aligns across 11 bases. Per germline, CDR1 LGHNA and CDR2 YNFKEQ. This CDR3 region has 18 residues. With 0 bases clipped from V and 0 bases from J, the junction kept 5 bases outside the gene matches.

This clonotype was seen repeatedly, ten times or more. The chain recombines TRBV12-3 or TRBV12-4 with TRBJ1-1; D is possibly TRBD1 (5 bases). This CDR3 comprises 13 residues. The V end lost 4 bases, the J end lost 6 bases, and 12 bases lay between the germline ends. The CDR3 spells CASSSRQYSEAFF. CDR3 bases: TGTGCCAGCAGTTCGCGACAGTATTCTGAAGCTTTCTTT.

This clonotype was detected ten times or more. The chain combines TRBV7-8 with TRBJ1-1; the D is unclear. V was trimmed by 0 bases and J by 0 bases, leaving 5 bases between them. The CDR3 runs to 14 residues. Germline lookup yields CDR1 SGHVS and CDR2 FQNEAQ. CDR3 DNA sequence: TGTGCCAGCAGCTTAGCTGAGATGAACACTGAAGCTTTCTTT. Its translation is CASSLAEMNTEAFF. Together with reference TRBV7-8 and TRBJ1-1, the CDR3 gives the full variable domain: GAGVSQSPRYKVAKRGQDVALRCDPISGHVSLFWYQQALGQGPEFLTYFQNEAQLDKSGLPSDRFFAERPEGSVSTLKIQRTQQEDSAVYLCASSLAEMNTEAFFGQGTRLTVV.

The table lists this clonotype with many counts. The rearrangement links TRBV5-1 to TRBJ1-2; 11 bases line up with TRBD1. Per the germline V gene, CDR1 is SGHRS and CDR2 is YFSETQ. The CDR3 covers 16 residues. Trimming removed 4 bases from V and 6 bases from J; junction bases left unmatched: 11. CDR3 region: CASSTGQGATMNGYTF. The CDR3 DNA is TGCGCCAGCAGCACTGGACAGGGGGCTACGATGAATGGCTACACCTTC.

This clonotype showed up many times. This chain uses TRBV10-3 with TRBJ1-1, with a tentative D call TRBD1 (5 bases). CDR1 and CDR2 from the germline V gene are ENHRY and SYGVKD. This CDR3 is 13 amino acids long. Trimming removed 6 bases from V and 0 bases from J, with 8 bases in between. The CDR3, as DNA: TGTGCCATCAGGCAGGGTCTGAACACTGAAGCTTTCTTT. Encoded protein: CAIRQGLNTEAFF.

This clonotype was seen a few times. The CDR3 region is CASSPAPVPAAANYGYTF. CDR3 coding DNA: TGTGCCAGCAGTCCCGCTCCGGTCCCCGCGGCGGCTAACTATGGCTACACCTTC. The chain links TRBV27 to TRBJ1-2; D ambiguous. Trimming left V 5 bases short and J 0 bases short, with 22 bases between. The CDR3 is made up of 18 amino acids. The V gene's germline CDR1 is MNHEY and CDR2 SMNVEV (reference sequence).

This clonotype ranks as medium-sized. The chain employs TRBV5-1 and TRBJ2-7; 8 nucleotides line up with TRBD1. The CDR3 is made up of 16 amino acids. Trimming at V came to 0 bases and at J to 0 bases, leaving 5 bases not matched to a gene. The germline V gene encodes CDR1 SGHRS and CDR2 YFSETQ. CDR3 coding DNA: TGCGCCAGCAGCTTGGCCAGGGGGCTGAGCTCCTACGAGCAGTACTTC. It is translated as CASSLARGLSSYEQYF.

There are many counts of this clonotype. The gene calls are TRBV12-3 or TRBV12-4 and TRBJ1-5; D gene ambiguous. V dropped 7 bases and J dropped 2 bases, with 12 bases sitting between them. The CDR3 runs to 14 residues. Written as DNA, the CDR3 is TGTGCCAGCACCCCGGGGAGGGGCAATCAGCCCCAGCATTTT. It yields the protein CASTPGRGNQPQHF.

The sample holds many counts of this clonotype. The chain links TRBV7-2 to TRBJ2-7, with 13 bases fitting TRBD2. Germline trimming cut 1 base from V and 4 bases from J; bases unmatched to any gene: 4. Germline V CDR1 and CDR2: SGHTA, FQGNSA. The CDR3 length is 16 residues. The CDR3 nucleotides are TGTGCCAGCAGCTTAGTCTGGACTAGCGGGAGTTACGAGCAGTACTTC. This sequence encodes CASSLVWTSGSYEQYF.